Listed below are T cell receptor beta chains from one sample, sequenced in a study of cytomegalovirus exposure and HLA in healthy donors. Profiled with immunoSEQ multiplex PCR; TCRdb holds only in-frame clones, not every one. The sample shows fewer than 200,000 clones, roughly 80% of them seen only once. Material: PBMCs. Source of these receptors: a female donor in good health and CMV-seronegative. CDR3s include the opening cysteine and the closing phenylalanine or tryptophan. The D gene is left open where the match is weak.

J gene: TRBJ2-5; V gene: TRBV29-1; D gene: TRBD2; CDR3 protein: CSVGGGRIQETQYF
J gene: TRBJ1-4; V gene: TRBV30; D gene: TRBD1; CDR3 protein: CAWSVGTTGAYEKLFF
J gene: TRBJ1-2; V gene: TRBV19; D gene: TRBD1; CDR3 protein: CASSIAGGGGYTF
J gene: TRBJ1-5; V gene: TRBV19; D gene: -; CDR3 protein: CASSPSSSNQPQHF
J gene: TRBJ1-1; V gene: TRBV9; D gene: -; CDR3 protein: CASSEQSRTEAFF
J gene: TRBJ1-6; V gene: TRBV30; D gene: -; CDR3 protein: CAWSVRTEVNSPLHF
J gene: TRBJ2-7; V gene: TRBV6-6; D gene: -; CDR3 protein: CASSNQGTYEQYF
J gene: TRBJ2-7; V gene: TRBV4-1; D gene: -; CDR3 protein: CASSQERSGRYEQYF
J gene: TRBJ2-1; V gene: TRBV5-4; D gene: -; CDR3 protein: CASSLTAGSYNEQFF
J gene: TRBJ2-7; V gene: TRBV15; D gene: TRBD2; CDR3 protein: CATSRDMTASGSCEQYF
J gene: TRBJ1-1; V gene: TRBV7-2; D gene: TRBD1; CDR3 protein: CASSPQGWNTEAFF
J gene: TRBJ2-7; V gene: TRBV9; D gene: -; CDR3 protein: CASSVDGASYEQYF
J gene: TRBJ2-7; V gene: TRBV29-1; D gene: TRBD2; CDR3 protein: CSVRLAALSYEQYF
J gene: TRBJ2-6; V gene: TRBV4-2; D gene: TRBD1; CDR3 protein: CASSPRDRGTGANVLTF
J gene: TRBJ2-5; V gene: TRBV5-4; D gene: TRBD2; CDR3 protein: CASSLGYRTSDMETQYF
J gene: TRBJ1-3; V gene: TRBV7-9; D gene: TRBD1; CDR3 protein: CASSLAAYRGPGNTIYF
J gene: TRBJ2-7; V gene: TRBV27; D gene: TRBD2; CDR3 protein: CASRLAGAHEQYF
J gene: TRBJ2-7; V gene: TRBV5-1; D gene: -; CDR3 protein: CASSLEAGLNSYEQYF
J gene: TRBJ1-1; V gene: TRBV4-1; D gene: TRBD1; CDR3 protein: CASSQLGGSEAFF
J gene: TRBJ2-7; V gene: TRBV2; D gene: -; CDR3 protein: CASNRDGYSYEQYF
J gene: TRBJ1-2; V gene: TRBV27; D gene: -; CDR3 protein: CASSPLENESYTF
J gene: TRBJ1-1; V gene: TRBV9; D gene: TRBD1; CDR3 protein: CASSVPPTGGTEAFF
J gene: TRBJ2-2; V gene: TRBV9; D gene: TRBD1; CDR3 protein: CASSVLGPGQTKAGELFF
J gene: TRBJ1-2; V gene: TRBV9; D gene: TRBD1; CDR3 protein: CASSLLDRGFGGYTF
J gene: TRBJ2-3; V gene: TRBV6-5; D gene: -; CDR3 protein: CASSLARPPDTQYF
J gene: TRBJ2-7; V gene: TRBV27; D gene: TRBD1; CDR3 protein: CASSPGPGTGRYEQYF
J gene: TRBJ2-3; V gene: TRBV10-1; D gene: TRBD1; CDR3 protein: CASRPGTGGTDTQYF
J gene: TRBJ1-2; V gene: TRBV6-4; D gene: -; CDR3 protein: CASSDAPNYGYTF
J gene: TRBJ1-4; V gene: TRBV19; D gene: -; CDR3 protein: CASSNRQVNEKLFF
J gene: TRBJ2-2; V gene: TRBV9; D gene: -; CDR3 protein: CASSVAGGRANTGELFF
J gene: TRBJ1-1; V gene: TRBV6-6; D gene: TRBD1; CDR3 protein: CASARDRATNTEAFF
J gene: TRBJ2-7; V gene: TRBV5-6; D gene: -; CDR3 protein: CASSLLSRDSDSEQYF
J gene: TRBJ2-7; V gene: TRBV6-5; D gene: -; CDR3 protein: CASSYSRSSGEQYF
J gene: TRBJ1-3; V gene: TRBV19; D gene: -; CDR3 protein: CASSIIAGVPTIYF
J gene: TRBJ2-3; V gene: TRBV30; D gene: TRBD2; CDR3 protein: CAWSYFSGDTQYF
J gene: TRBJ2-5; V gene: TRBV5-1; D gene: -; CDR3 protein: CASSLMTQETQYF
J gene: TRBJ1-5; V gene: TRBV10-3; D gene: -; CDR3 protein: CAISESSGQPQHF
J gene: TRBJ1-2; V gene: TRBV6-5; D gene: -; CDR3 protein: CASSRTNNGYTF
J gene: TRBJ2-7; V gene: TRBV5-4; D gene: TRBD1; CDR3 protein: CASSLDRAILEQYF
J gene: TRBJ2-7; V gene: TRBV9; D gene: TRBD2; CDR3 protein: CASSVAGGRGEQYF
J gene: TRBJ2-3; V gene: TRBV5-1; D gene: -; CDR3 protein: CASSRGTDTQYF
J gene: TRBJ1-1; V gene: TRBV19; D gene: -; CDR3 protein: CASSTDKKMNTEAFF
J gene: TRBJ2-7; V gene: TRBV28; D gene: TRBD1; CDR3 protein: CASSFGQVYEQYF
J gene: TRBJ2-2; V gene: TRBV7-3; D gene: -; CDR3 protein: CASSLGGAGELFF
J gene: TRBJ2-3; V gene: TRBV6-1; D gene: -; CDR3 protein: CATTLSDWRQDTQYF
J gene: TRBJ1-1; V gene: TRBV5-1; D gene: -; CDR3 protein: CASRQANFPNTEAFF
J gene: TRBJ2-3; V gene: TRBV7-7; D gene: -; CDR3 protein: CASRGRGSDTQYF
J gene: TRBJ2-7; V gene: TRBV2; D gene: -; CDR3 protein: CASTKSREEQYF
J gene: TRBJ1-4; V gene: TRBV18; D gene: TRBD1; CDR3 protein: CASSPGQGVTNEKLFF
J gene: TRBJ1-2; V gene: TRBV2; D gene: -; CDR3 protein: CASRAYGYAGSDGYTF
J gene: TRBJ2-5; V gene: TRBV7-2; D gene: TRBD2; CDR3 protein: CASSFQRGDQETQYF
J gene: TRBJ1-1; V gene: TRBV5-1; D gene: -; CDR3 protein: CASSRGGGDTEAFF
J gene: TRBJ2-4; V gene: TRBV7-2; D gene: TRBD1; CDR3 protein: CASSTGTGSDIQYF
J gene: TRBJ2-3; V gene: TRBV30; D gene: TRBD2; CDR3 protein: CASLAGDRDTQYF
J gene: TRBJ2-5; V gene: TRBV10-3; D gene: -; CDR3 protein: CAISEYRGAQETQYF
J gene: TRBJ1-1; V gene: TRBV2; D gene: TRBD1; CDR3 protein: CASSASGQLEAFF
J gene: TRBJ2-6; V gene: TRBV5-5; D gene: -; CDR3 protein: CASSPGGITPGANVLTF
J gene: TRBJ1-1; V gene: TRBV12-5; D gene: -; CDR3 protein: CASGLTGGNTEAFF
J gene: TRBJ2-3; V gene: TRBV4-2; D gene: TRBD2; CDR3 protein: CASSQDRLAGGTSTDTQYF
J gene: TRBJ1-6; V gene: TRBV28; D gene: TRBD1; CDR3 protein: CASSFQGANNSPLHF